This T cell receptor (beta chain) was recorded in a study of shared clonotypes between healthy human individuals. A deep-level run was used for the assay. It was 250 to 350 ng DNA, some 33,000 T cell genomes, that went into each replicate PCR of unsorted PBMC. Only in-frame clones appear in the TCRdb table, and some are missing; sequencing was by immunoSEQ multiplex PCR. The table shows fewer than 650,000 clones, with over 65% occurring only once. CDR1 is SNHLY, CDR2 FYNNEI, per germline. The CDR3 sequence is 15 residues long. The V gene end was trimmed by 6 bases and the J gene end by 5 bases; junction bases not matched to a gene: 7.

The sequenced material came from PBMCs. The TCR comes from a woman between 40 and 50 years old in good health. Some clones in this sample may be carry-over from other donors' samples. J is TRBJ2-5 and V is TRBV2, with 12 bases that match TRBD1. The DNA for the CDR3 is TGTGCCAGCAGAGCCGGGACAGGGGGCGGCGAGACCCAGTACTTC. It yields the protein CASRAGTGGGETQYF.